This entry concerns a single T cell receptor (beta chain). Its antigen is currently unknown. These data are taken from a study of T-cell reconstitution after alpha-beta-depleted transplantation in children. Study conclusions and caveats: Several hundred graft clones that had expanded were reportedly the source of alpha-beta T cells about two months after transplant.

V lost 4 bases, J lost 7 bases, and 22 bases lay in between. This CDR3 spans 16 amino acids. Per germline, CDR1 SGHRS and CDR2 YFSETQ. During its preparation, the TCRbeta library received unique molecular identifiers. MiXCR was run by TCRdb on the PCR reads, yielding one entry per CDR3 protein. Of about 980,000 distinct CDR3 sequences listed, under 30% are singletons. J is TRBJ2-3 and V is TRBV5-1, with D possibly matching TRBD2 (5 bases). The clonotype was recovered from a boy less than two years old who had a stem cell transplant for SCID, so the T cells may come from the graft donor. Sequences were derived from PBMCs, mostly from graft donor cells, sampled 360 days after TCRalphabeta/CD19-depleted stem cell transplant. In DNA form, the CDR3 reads TGCGCCAGCAGCCAACTAGGAAGAGCTAGGGTTCATACGCAGTATTTT. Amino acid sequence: CASSQLGRARVHTQYF.